This TCR beta chain stems from a study of blood T cell repertoires in COVID-19. Study information: Collection of acute and convalescent COVID-19 samples took place in the United States, Italy and Spain. The analysed material was cDNA or gDNA that came from T cells, B-cell-depleted T cells, or PBMCs.

As handled by the study authors: Estimation of nucleated cell counts relied on the amplification of reference gene primers. Repertoires were generated with immunoSEQ multiplex PCR, while TCRdb's copy carries only in-frame clones and drops some. D and trimming come from the DNA, and the V and J calls and clone size come from that table. This table holds 240,000 or so clones, approximately 78% found once. This CDR3 is built from 12 residues. V lost 10 bases and J lost 4, with 13 bases in between. Per germline, CDR1 MNHEY and CDR2 SVGAGI. Sequences were obtained from peripheral blood. This receptor was identified in a woman aged 60-70 years with active or convalescent COVID-19. The chain combines TRBV6-5 with TRBJ1-2, with D tentatively TRBD1 (5 bases). CDR3 in amino acids: CATSPGGYGYTF. The CDR3 bases are TGTGCCACCTCTCCCGGGGGCTATGGCTACACCTTC.